The rows below give T cell receptor beta chains drawn from one sample of a study of CD8 T cells in ankylosing spondylitis. TCRdb reprocessed the 5' RACE reads with MiXCR, giving one entry per CDR3 protein. This repertoire shows roughly 30,000 distinct CDR3 sequences, approximately 14% found once; its top ten account for approximately 35%. The sequencing input was blood. These receptors were taken from a male donor with ankylosing spondylitis or in good health (not recorded which). Each CDR3 is given with its conserved first and last residue. D genes are given only for firm matches. Only part of the rows carry a size: once, few, many, or a class if the clone is expanded.

>NA|TRBJ2-3|TRBV9|NA
TGTGCCAGCAGCGTAGGACCAGATACGCAGTATTTT
CASSVGPDTQYF
>NA|TRBJ2-1|TRBV28|few
TGTGCCAGCAGCGCCGTTTACAATGAGCAGTTCTTC
CASSAVYNEQFF
>TRBD2|TRBJ2-7|TRBV4-1|NA
TGCGCCAGCAGTGGACTAGCCCTAAGGTACGAGCAGTACTTC
CASSGLALRYEQYF
>NA|TRBJ1-1|TRBV29-1|many
TGCAGCGTTGATCCCCAAGCCCAGAAACAGGGTGAAGCTTTCTTT
CSVDPQAQKQGEAFF
>NA|TRBJ1-1|TRBV18|NA
TGTGCCAGCTCTCCGGGGGGTACGACTACCACTGAAGCTTTCTTT
CASSPGGTTTTEAFF
>NA|TRBJ2-1|TRBV12-3/TRBV12-4|NA
TGTGCCAGCAGCACATACAATGAGCAGTTCTTC
CASSTYNEQFF
>TRBD1|TRBJ1-3|TRBV28|NA
TGTGCCAGCAGTTTGGGCCACAGGGGGGGCTCTGGAAACACCATATATTTT
CASSLGHRGGSGNTIYF
>NA|TRBJ2-7|TRBV7-6|few
TGTGCCAGCAGCTCCCAGGGGACCTACGAGCAGTACTTC
CASSSQGTYEQYF
>NA|TRBJ2-5|TRBV20-1|NA
TGCAGTGCTAGATCGTCGGCAGGGGTGGAGACCCAGTACTTC
CSARSSAGVETQYF
>NA|TRBJ2-1|TRBV18|NA
TGTGCCAGCGCTTTTGGCGAGCACAATGAGCAGTTCTTC
CASAFGEHNEQFF
>NA|TRBJ1-4|TRBV29-1|NA
TGCAGCGTTCAAGGGGTTTCTAATGAAAAACTGTTTTTT
CSVQGVSNEKLFF
>TRBD1|TRBJ2-2|TRBV7-2|NA
TGTGCCAGCACCATCCGGACAGGGGGCACCGGGGAGCTGTTTTTT
CASTIRTGGTGELFF
>TRBD2|TRBJ2-1|TRBV30|few
TGTGCCTGGAGTGTCGGACGGGTAGCGGGAACTAATGAGCAGTTCTTC
CAWSVGRVAGTNEQFF
>TRBD1|TRBJ2-7|TRBV12-3/TRBV12-4|NA
TGTGCCAGCAGTTTCCGACAGGGTAACTACGAGCAGTACTTC
CASSFRQGNYEQYF
>TRBD1|TRBJ2-3|TRBV12-3/TRBV12-4|NA
TGTGCCAGCAGTTACCGGGACAGGGTAGATACGCAGTATTTT
CASSYRDRVDTQYF
>NA|TRBJ2-4|TRBV12-3/TRBV12-4|NA
TGTGCCAGCAGTCTACTAACCCGGGACGGGGACATTCAGTACTTC
CASSLLTRDGDIQYF
>TRBD1|TRBJ2-2|TRBV12-3/TRBV12-4|NA
TGTGCCAGCCGCCAGGGGGCTTTCACCGGGGAGCTGTTTTTT
CASRQGAFTGELFF
>NA|TRBJ1-4|TRBV28|NA
TGTGCCAGCAGGGCCAGTTCTAATGAAAAACTGTTTTTT
CASRASSNEKLFF
>NA|TRBJ2-2|TRBV12-3/TRBV12-4|NA
TGTGCCAGCAGTTTGGGTTACGGGGAGCTGTTTTTT
CASSLGYGELFF
>NA|TRBJ2-1|TRBV7-9|few
TGTGCCAGCAGCTCCTGGGGAGGTGAGCAGTTCTTC
CASSSWGGEQFF
>TRBD2|TRBJ2-3|TRBV4-3|few
TGCGCCAGCAGCCAAGATATTGGACTAGCGGTTTCAGATACGCAGTATTTT
CASSQDIGLAVSDTQYF
>TRBD2|TRBJ2-1|TRBV20-1|medium-sized
TGCAGTGCTAGAGATCTAGGAGGGACTACCGACGACAATGAGCAGTTCTTC
CSARDLGGTTDDNEQFF
>NA|TRBJ2-1|TRBV20-1|once
TGCAGTGCTGTTGATGGCTACGATGAGCAGTTCTTC
CSAVDGYDEQFF
>NA|TRBJ2-1|TRBV6-2/TRBV6-3|few
TGTGCCAGCAGTTACCGCCGGGGTTCCTACAATGAGCAGTTCTTC
CASSYRRGSYNEQFF
>NA|TRBJ2-1|TRBV29-1|NA
TGCAGCGTTGAATTCCAGGATACCTACAATGAGCAGTTCTTC
CSVEFQDTYNEQFF
>NA|TRBJ2-1|TRBV19|few
TGTGCCAGTAGTATCTACCAAACCTGGGGTGAGCAGTTCTTC
CASSIYQTWGEQFF
>NA|TRBJ1-1|TRBV6-1|few
TGTGCCAGCAGTGTTACAGGGACGGGCACTGAAGCTTTCTTT
CASSVTGTGTEAFF
>NA|TRBJ2-2|TRBV5-1|NA
TGCGCCAGCAGTGCCGACCAGGCCGGGGAGCTGTTTTTT
CASSADQAGELFF
>TRBD2|TRBJ2-3|TRBV29-1|NA
TGCAGCGTTGAAGCAGGACGGACTAGCGGGTTCGAGGGAGATACGCAGTATTTT
CSVEAGRTSGFEGDTQYF
>TRBD1|TRBJ2-1|TRBV6-2/TRBV6-3|NA
TGTGCCAGCAGGCCCCAGGGGGCGTCTATCAATGAGCAGTTCTTC
CASRPQGASINEQFF
>NA|TRBJ1-1|TRBV5-1|few
TGCGCCAGCAGCTTGTCAGCAGGCCTGGGGGCTGAAGCTTTCTTT
CASSLSAGLGAEAFF
>NA|TRBJ2-2|TRBV13|few
TGTGCCAGCAGCTTAGTTGCGACGTTCACCGGGGAGCTGTTTTTT
CASSLVATFTGELFF
>TRBD2|TRBJ2-2|TRBV3-1|few
TGTGCCAGCAGCCAGGGGACTAGCGGGAGGGCGAACACCGGGGAGCTGTTTTTT
CASSQGTSGRANTGELFF
>NA|TRBJ2-7|TRBV28|few
TGTGCCAGCAGTTTATCCTGGCTTAACTACGAGCAGTACTTC
CASSLSWLNYEQYF
>NA|TRBJ1-1|TRBV28|NA
TGTACCAGCGTGGACGGAGTCACTGAAGCTTTCTTT
CTSVDGVTEAFF
>NA|TRBJ2-1|TRBV20-1|few
TGCAGTGCTGAGGGGGCTAGCGGGTACTACAATGAGCAGTTCTTC
CSAEGASGYYNEQFF
>NA|TRBJ2-2|TRBV7-2|few
TGTGCCAGCAGCTTAGATATTGGTAACTTGAACACCGGGGAGCTGTTTTTT
CASSLDIGNLNTGELFF
>NA|TRBJ1-2|TRBV4-3|many
TGCGCCAGCAGCCTTGTCCTAGACTATGGCTACACCTTC
CASSLVLDYGYTF
>NA|TRBJ2-7|TRBV7-6|few
TGTGCCAGCAGCTCCGCTGGGGGAGAGTACGAGCAGTACTTC
CASSSAGGEYEQYF
>TRBD2|TRBJ2-3|TRBV4-3|NA
TGCGCCAGCAGCCAAGCCCCGAGGGGACGGGAGGGCCTAACAGATACGCAGTATTTT
CASSQAPRGREGLTDTQYF
>NA|TRBJ2-1|TRBV6-4|few
TGTGCCAGCAGTCCCGGGAGCTCCTACAATGAGCAGTTCTTC
CASSPGSSYNEQFF
>TRBD2|TRBJ2-3|TRBV24-1|NA
TGTGCCACCAGTAGGTCTAGCGGAGAACCTAGCACAGATACGCAGTATTTT
CATSRSSGEPSTDTQYF
>NA|TRBJ2-2|TRBV2|many
TGTGCCAGCAGTGAAGTAAAGGTCGGGGAGCTGTTTTTT
CASSEVKVGELFF
>TRBD1|TRBJ1-5|TRBV7-2|many
TGTGCCAGCAGTTTTCCGGGACAGGGACAACAGCCCCAGCATTTT
CASSFPGQGQQPQHF
>NA|TRBJ1-3|TRBV12-3/TRBV12-4|NA
TGTGCCAGCAGTCCGGTGCTTGGTCCCTCTGGAAACACCATATATTTT
CASSPVLGPSGNTIYF
>NA|TRBJ2-3|TRBV2|many
TGTGCCAGCAGTGTAGGGTCGGATACGCAGTATTTT
CASSVGSDTQYF
>TRBD2|TRBJ2-2|TRBV11-2|many
TGTGCCAGCAGCTCGGGACTAGCGGGAGGGGCGAACACCGGGGAGCTGTTTTTT
CASSSGLAGGANTGELFF
>NA|TRBJ1-1|TRBV12-1|NA
TGTGCCAGCAGCCAGCCAGCTTTCTTT
CASSQPAFF
>NA|TRBJ2-1|TRBV5-1|NA
TGCGCCAGCAGCGAATCCTTGGCCAATGAGCAGTTCTTC
CASSESLANEQFF
>NA|TRBJ2-4|TRBV21-1|NA
TGTGCCAGCAACCGACAGGGGCCGGGACCCCGTGCCTTAGCCAAAAACATTCAGTACTTC
CASNRQGPGPRALAKNIQYF
>NA|TRBJ2-2|TRBV6-6|NA
TGTGCCAGCAGCAGAGGGGGGGGAAACACCGGGGAGCTGTTTTTT
CASSRGGGNTGELFF
>NA|TRBJ2-1|TRBV5-1|few
TGCGCCAGCAGCTTGGACCCAGGGCCCCTATACAATGAGCAGTTCTTC
CASSLDPGPLYNEQFF
>NA|TRBJ2-1|TRBV10-3|few
TGTGCCATCAGTGGGCCCCGTTACAATGAGCAGTTCTTC
CAISGPRYNEQFF
>NA|TRBJ2-2|TRBV25-1|NA
TGTGCCAGCAGTGACCCTTCCCGGGACACCGGGGAGCTGTTTTTT
CASSDPSRDTGELFF
>NA|TRBJ2-5|TRBV20-1|NA
TGCAGTGCTACCATAAAGGAGACCCAGTACTTC
CSATIKETQYF
>TRBD2|TRBJ2-2|TRBV12-3/TRBV12-4|few
TGTGCCAGCAGTTTGATTCTCCTAGCGGGGGGGCGTACCGGGGAGCTGTTTTTT
CASSLILLAGGRTGELFF
>NA|TRBJ2-5|TRBV5-1|NA
TGCGCCAGCAGCTTGATGGGAGAGACCCAGTACTTC
CASSLMGETQYF
>NA|TRBJ2-1|TRBV18|few
TGTGCCAGCTCACCGACCCCGGGATCCTACAATGAGCAGTTCTTC
CASSPTPGSYNEQFF
>TRBD1|TRBJ2-5|TRBV2|NA
TGTGCCAGCAGAGAACCGGGACAGGGGACTCAAGAGACCCAGTACTTC
CASREPGQGTQETQYF
>NA|TRBJ1-1|TRBV29-1|NA
TGCAGCGTTGAATATCTTGTGAACACTGAAGCTTTCTTT
CSVEYLVNTEAFF